This is a list of T cell receptor beta chains from one sample in a study of radiotherapy plus CTLA-4 blockade in lung cancer. The protocol was immunoSEQ multiplex PCR, while the TCRdb copy is restricted to in-frame clones and leaves out a portion. This table has 25,000 to 30,000 clones, 75% to 85% appearing once. Source: peripheral blood, taken from a patient treated with radiotherapy plus ipilimumab. The receptors stem from a human donor with non-small cell lung cancer that progressed on radiotherapy plus ipilimumab. CDR3s include the opening cysteine and the closing phenylalanine or tryptophan. The D gene is left open where the match is weak. Clone size, where shown, is once, few, many, or a class for clones that have expanded.

cdr3_aa | cdr3_nt | d_call | v_call | clone_size | j_call
CASSLAPTDRENIQYF | TGTGCCAGCAGCTTAGCCCCCACGGACAGGGAAAACATTCAGTACTTC | TRBD1 | TRBV7-2 | - | TRBJ2-4
CASSFGPYNEQFF | TGTGCCAGCAGTTTCGGCCCCTACAATGAGCAGTTCTTC | - | TRBV27 | - | TRBJ2-1
CATRAVDNQPQHF | TGTGCCACCCGAGCGGTTGACAATCAGCCCCAGCATTTT | - | TRBV6-5 | - | TRBJ1-5
CASSVQAGNTEAFF | TGTGCCAGCAGCGTTCAGGCAGGGAACACTGAAGCTTTCTTT | - | TRBV7-9 | - | TRBJ1-1
CSVRITGITGELFF | TGCAGCGTCAGAATTACAGGGATCACCGGGGAGCTGTTTTTT | - | TRBV29-1 | - | TRBJ2-2
CASSLAPDRTYEQYF | TGCGCCAGCAGCTTGGCTCCGGACAGAACCTACGAGCAGTACTTC | - | TRBV5-1 | - | TRBJ2-7
CASRPISSTQSRANVLTF | TGTGCAAGTCGCCCTATTAGCTCCACACAAAGTCGGGCCAACGTCCTGACTTTC | - | TRBV12-2 | once | TRBJ2-6
CAISESGGDHNSPLHF | TGTGCCATCAGTGAGTCGGGTGGGGACCATAATTCACCCCTCCACTTT | - | TRBV10-3 | - | TRBJ1-6
CASSTSKGQNSYNEQFF | TGTGCCAGTTCAACATCCAAAGGACAGAATTCCTACAATGAGCAGTTCTTC | - | TRBV7-9 | - | TRBJ2-1
CASSQDMGEGAHEQFF | TGCGCCAGCAGCCAAGATATGGGGGAGGGTGCCCATGAGCAGTTCTTC | TRBD2 | TRBV4-1 | few | TRBJ2-1
CSVVGPSGVRDNGQFF | TGCAGCGTTGTCGGCCCCTCGGGAGTACGGGACAATGGGCAGTTCTTC | - | TRBV29-1 | once | TRBJ2-1
CASSLGQGSLRTF | TGTGCCAGCAGCTTGGGACAGGGAAGTTTACGAACCTTC | TRBD1 | TRBV7-2 | - | TRBJ1-2
CASSFTGRPYEQYF | TGTGCCAGCAGCTTCACCGGCCGGCCGTACGAGCAGTACTTC | - | TRBV5-4 | - | TRBJ2-7
CASSQLYSDAYSNYIGQFF | TGCGCCAGCAGCCAACTCTATTCGGACGCCTACTCCAACTATATCGGGCAGTTCTTC | - | TRBV4-1 | - | TRBJ2-1
CASSGPGRGETQYF | TGTGCCAGCAGTGGCCCGGGCAGGGGAGAGACCCAGTACTTC | - | TRBV28 | - | TRBJ2-5
CASSLVLSSYEQYF | TGTGCCAGCAGCTTAGTCCTGAGCTCCTACGAGCAGTACTTC | - | TRBV7-2 | - | TRBJ2-7
CASSLAVRGGGNTEAFF | TGTGCCAGCAGTTTGGCAGTGAGAGGGGGGGGGAACACTGAAGCTTTCTTT | - | TRBV27 | - | TRBJ1-1
CASSYRGWKFF | TGTGCCAGCAGTTACCGAGGTTGGAAGTTCTTC | - | TRBV6-6 | - | TRBJ2-1
CASSLGDRVTYSYNEQFF | TGTGCCAGCAGCTTGGGGGACAGGGTTACGTATTCCTACAATGAGCAGTTCTTC | TRBD1 | TRBV5-6 | - | TRBJ2-1
CASSYGGNYGYTF | TGTGCCAGCAGTTACGGAGGGAATTATGGCTACACCTTC | - | TRBV6-6 | - | TRBJ1-2
CASSSPMTGNRAFF | TGTGCCAGCAGCTCTCCTATGACAGGGAATCGGGCTTTCTTT | TRBD1 | TRBV7-2 | - | TRBJ1-1
CAISGDAGQGAFF | TGTGCCATCAGTGGGGACGCCGGACAGGGAGCTTTCTTT | TRBD1 | TRBV10-3 | medium-sized | TRBJ1-1
CASSEFAGATNEKLFF | TGTGCCAGCAGTGAATTCGCAGGGGCAACTAATGAAAAACTGTTTTTT | - | TRBV6-1 | - | TRBJ1-4
CASSLSYGPQHF | TGTGCCAGCAGTTTGTCGTATGGGCCCCAGCATTTT | - | TRBV6-5 | once | TRBJ1-5
CASSPDRSGNTEAFF | TGTGCCAGCAGCCCGGACCGTTCCGGGAACACTGAAGCTTTCTTT | - | TRBV7-2 | - | TRBJ1-1
CASSTSGGARNEQFF | TGTGCCAGCAGTACTAGCGGGGGGGCCCGCAATGAGCAGTTCTTC | TRBD2 | TRBV6-1 | few | TRBJ2-1
CASSETGFKYSGNTIYF | TGTGCCAGCAGTGAAACAGGTTTCAAGTACTCTGGAAACACCATATATTTT | - | TRBV6-1 | - | TRBJ1-3